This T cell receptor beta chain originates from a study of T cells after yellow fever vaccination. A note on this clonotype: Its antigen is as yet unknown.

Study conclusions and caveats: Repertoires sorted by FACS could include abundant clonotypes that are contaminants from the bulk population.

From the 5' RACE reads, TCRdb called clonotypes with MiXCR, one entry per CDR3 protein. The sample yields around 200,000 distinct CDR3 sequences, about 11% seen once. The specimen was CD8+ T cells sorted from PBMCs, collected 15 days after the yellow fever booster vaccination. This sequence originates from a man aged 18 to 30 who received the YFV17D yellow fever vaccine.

The CDR3 reads CASSLGLEGHEQYV. The CDR3 nucleotides are TGTGCCAGCAGCTTAGGACTCGAGGGGCACGAGCAGTACGTC. The rearrangement uses TRBV7-8 and TRBJ2-7; perhaps D is TRBD1 or TRBD2 (5 bases each). V lost 1 base, J lost 5 bases, and 12 bases lay in between. CDR1 and CDR2 (germline): SGHVS, FQNEAQ. The CDR3 spans 14 residues.